These 26 T cell receptor beta chains were all obtained from the same sample, sequenced in a study of regulatory T cells in long-lasting Graves disease. Noted time point: newly diagnosed GD, antithyroid drugs for less than 3 months. From PBMCs, RNA was extracted and then used to make the TCR library. Arm-PCR of CDR3 regions with iRepertoire HTBI primers generated TCR beta libraries. Using its own MiXCR run on the multiplex PCR reads, TCRdb lists one record per CDR3 protein. In the table there are around 450,000 distinct CDR3 sequences, 14% to 15% of which are singletons. The same data also went into a second study, on T cells in Graves' hyperthyroidism and ophthalmopathy.

The input for sequencing was peripheral blood mononuclear cells (PBMCs), taken at new diagnosis, from a patient treated with antithyroid drugs. The receptor set was obtained from a woman in her twenties or thirties with Graves disease.

The sample holds many counts of this clonotype. CDR3 sequence: CASSMHFEQYF. In nucleotides, the CDR3 is TGTGCCAGCAGTATGCACTTCGAGCAGTACTTC. The chain has TRBV7-9 and TRBJ2-7; D is undetermined. V lost 6 bases to trimming and J lost 6 bases, with 9 bases between them. Germline CDR1 reads SEHNR; CDR2 reads FQNEAQ (reference sequence). The CDR3 is 11 amino acids.

The sample holds many counts of this clonotype. The rearrangement uses TRBV6-2 or TRBV6-3 and TRBJ2-1; TRBD2 agrees at 13 bases. Germline V lookup: CDR1 MNHEY, CDR2 SVGEGT. V lost 6 bases, J lost 6 bases, and 2 bases stayed unmatched. The CDR3 loop spans 14 amino acids. CDR3 sequence (DNA): TGTGCCAGCAGATGGACTAGCGGGAGCAATGAGCAGTTCTTC. It is translated as CASRWTSGSNEQFF.

Many counts were recorded for this clonotype. This chain connects TRBV12-3 or TRBV12-4 to TRBJ1-2; D unresolved. The V gene lost 3 bases and the J gene lost 1 base, with 21 bases spanning the gap. CDR3 length: 18 amino acids. The CDR3 here is CASSLSLVGSLYNYGYTF. DNA for the CDR3: TGTGCCAGCAGTTTGTCGTTAGTGGGGTCCCTATATAACTATGGCTACACCTTC.

This clonotype was seen more than once but under ten times. The chain combines TRBV6-1 with TRBJ2-7; perhaps TRBD1 as D (5 bases). V lost 8 bases, J lost 3 bases, and 14 bases lay in between. This CDR3 contains 13 residues. The V gene's germline CDR1 is MNHNS and CDR2 SASEGT. The CDR3 DNA sequence: TGTGCCAGCGGCAAGGGGCAGGGCTACGAGCAGTACTTC. Translation: CASGKGQGYEQYF.

This chain connects TRBV28 to TRBJ2-4, with 7 positions matching TRBD1. Germline assignment: CDR1 MDHEN and CDR2 SYDVKM. J was trimmed by 4 bases and V by 2 bases; bases with no gene match: 8. This CDR3 has 16 residues. The CDR3 nucleotides are TGTGCCAGCAGTTTAGACGTCCGGGGACAGAAAAACATTCAGTACTTC. Its protein is CASSLDVRGQKNIQYF.

This chain connects TRBV5-1 to TRBJ2-5, with 10 bases lining up with TRBD2. The CDR3 totals 15 residues. The junction had 6 bases not matched to a gene; V was cut back by 2 bases and J by 5 bases. Germline CDR1 and CDR2: SGHRS and YFSETQ. CDR3 sequence reads: CASSFSPSGSETQYF. CDR3 in DNA: TGCGCCAGCAGCTTCAGCCCTAGCGGGAGTGAGACCCAGTACTTC.

This clonotype was observed at least ten times. J is TRBJ1-4 and V is TRBV27; TRBD1 aligns across 7 bases. V was clipped by 5 bases and J by 8 bases; unmatched bases: 8. Germline V CDR1 and CDR2: MNHEY, SMNVEV (reference sequence). CDR3 length equals 14 residues. The CDR3 DNA reads TGTGCCAGCAGTAATACCGGGACAGCCGAAAAACTGTTTTTT. This sequence encodes CASSNTGTAEKLFF.

This clonotype was detected only once. The chain carries TRBV5-1 and TRBJ2-1, with D tentatively TRBD2 (6 bases). This CDR3 comprises 15 residues. V was trimmed by 3 bases and J by 6 bases, leaving 16 bases between them. Germline V gives CDR1 SGHRS, CDR2 YFSETQ. CDR3 bases: TGCGCCAGCAGCTCTTACCGGGAGCATATCAATGAGCAGTTCTTC. This encodes CASSSYREHINEQFF.

The sample holds a few counts of this clonotype. V usage is TRBV7-9 and J usage is TRBJ2-6, with D tentatively TRBD1 (6 bases). This CDR3 contains 16 residues. In germline, CDR1 is SEHNR, CDR2 FQNEAQ (reference sequence). The V gene lost 2 bases and the J gene lost 2 bases, with 10 bases spanning the gap. The CDR3, as DNA: TGTGCCAGCAGCTTACAGGGGCGAGCTGGGGCCAACGTCCTGACTTTC. Its protein product is CASSLQGRAGANVLTF.

In the case of this clonotype: This sequence is one base from a far larger clone and is likely a read error. The chain joins TRBV25-1 to TRBJ2-2; D unresolved. V lost 6 bases to trimming and J lost 4 bases, with 3 bases between them. This CDR3 has 11 residues. Germline V gene sequence: CDR1 MGHDK, CDR2 SYGVNS. In DNA, the CDR3 is TGTGCCAGCAGGGCCACCGGGGAGCTGTTTTTT. Its translation: CASRATGELFF.

This clonotype has ten or more counts. This chain connects TRBV28 to TRBJ1-5; D gene ambiguous. V was pared by 5 bases and J by 0 bases, with 8 bases between. The CDR3 totals 14 residues. Germline V gene sequence: CDR1 MDHEN, CDR2 SYDVKM. As DNA, the CDR3 is TGTGCCAGCAGTCACCCCTTTAGCAATCAGCCCCAGCATTTT. Protein: CASSHPFSNQPQHF.

This clonotype was counted ten times or more. The chain joins TRBV7-3 to TRBJ2-2; possible D gene TRBD1, 5 bases. Looked up from germline, CDR1 is SGHTA and CDR2 is FQGTGA. The CDR3 runs to 14 residues. V was pared by 5 bases and J by 2 bases, with 9 bases between. The CDR3 DNA is TGTGCCAGCAGCCCCGGACACAACACCGGGGAGCTGTTTTTT. Protein sequence: CASSPGHNTGELFF. Based on the CDR3 plus reference TRBV7-3 and TRBJ2-2, the full variable domain is GAGVSQTPSNKVTEKGKYVELRCDPISGHTALYWYRQSLGQGPEFLIYFQGTGAADDSGLPNDRFFAVRPEGSVSTLKIQRTERGDSAVYLCASSPGHNTGELFFGEGSRLTVL.

The table lists this clonotype with a few counts. The genes are TRBV10-1 and TRBJ2-2; the D is unclear. Germline CDR1 reads WNHNN; CDR2 reads SYGVQD (reference sequence). V lost 6 bases and J 1 base, leaving 9 bases between the germline ends. The CDR3 extends over 14 amino acids. For the CDR3, the DNA is TGCGCCAGCAGGCAGGACCTGAACACCGGGGAGCTGTTTTTT. Protein sequence: CASRQDLNTGELFF.

This clonotype was detected ten times or more. The chain has TRBV6-2 or TRBV6-3 and TRBJ2-2; possible D gene TRBD1, 5 bases. The germline V and J ends were trimmed by 6 bases and 1 base, with 6 bases remaining between them. Germline loops: CDR1 MNHEY, CDR2 SVGEGT. The CDR3 extends over 13 amino acids. The DNA of the CDR3 is TGTGCCAGCAGGACAGTGAACACCGGGGAGCTGTTTTTT. Translating gives CASRTVNTGELFF.

The table lists this clonotype with many counts. The chain joins TRBV28 to TRBJ2-1; D is perhaps TRBD2 (5 bases). Trimming took 1 base from V and 4 from J, leaving 11 bases between them. The CDR3 extends over 15 amino acids. From germline, CDR1 is MDHEN and CDR2 SYDVKM. DNA of the CDR3: TGTGCCAGCAGTTTATTTGGGGAGCTATACAATGAGCAGTTCTTC. Translated, it gives CASSLFGELYNEQFF.

This clonotype appeared a few times. V is TRBV6-9 and J is TRBJ2-3, with 10 nucleotides matching TRBD2. The trim removed 4 bases at V and 1 base at J, leaving 11 bases unmatched. CDR3 size: 18 residues. Germline lookup yields CDR1 MNHGY and CDR2 SVAAGI. In nucleotides, the CDR3 is TGTGCCAGCAGTTCCCCCCTAACTAGCGGGATAGGCACAGATACGCAGTATTTT. The encoded protein is CASSSPLTSGIGTDTQYF.

This clonotype occurred a few times. The rearrangement links TRBV29-1 to TRBJ2-4; 7 bases are shared with TRBD2. The CDR3 consists of 16 residues. Germline CDR1 and CDR2: SQVTM and ANQGSEA. J gave up 6 bases and V 4 bases, and 15 bases lay outside the gene matches. The CDR3 loop is CSVGGRNGSWGNIQYF. Written as DNA, the CDR3 is TGCAGCGTTGGCGGGAGAAACGGGAGTTGGGGAAACATTCAGTACTTC.

This clonotype was counted a few times. The V and J genes are TRBV20-1 and TRBJ2-2; no reliable D call. Trimming removed 7 bases at V and 0 bases at J, with 9 bases between. This CDR3 spans 13 amino acids. Germline CDR1 and CDR2: DFQATT and SNEGSKA (reference sequence). CDR3 DNA sequence: TGCAGTGTGTACAGTGCGAACACCGGGGAGCTGTTTTTT. Its translation: CSVYSANTGELFF.

J is TRBJ1-6 and V is TRBV30; no clear D gene. The V gene's germline CDR1 is GTSNPN and CDR2 SVGIG (reference sequence). The CDR3 consists of 11 residues. V lost 1 base and J 9 bases, leaving 4 bases between the germline ends. Here the CDR3 DNA reads TGTGCCTGGAGTGGAAGTTCACCCCTCCACTTT. Amino acids: CAWSGSSPLHF.

This sequence joins TRBV6-4 and TRBJ2-1; 7 bases align to TRBD2. Germline loops: CDR1 MRHNA, CDR2 SNTAGT. The trim removed 6 bases at V and 9 bases at J, leaving 5 bases unmatched. CDR3 size: 12 residues. The CDR3 region is CASRALATEQFF. DNA of the CDR3: TGTGCCAGCAGGGCACTAGCGACTGAGCAGTTCTTC.

This clonotype occurred a few times. This chain links TRBV9 with TRBJ2-2; 7 nucleotides match TRBD2. Germline V gene lookup returns CDR1 SGDLS and CDR2 YYNGEE. J gave up 5 bases and V 2 bases, and 12 bases lay outside the gene matches. This CDR3 has 17 residues. The CDR3 reads CASSVSSGTTLTGELFF. The CDR3 nucleotides are TGTGCCAGCAGCGTGAGCTCCGGGACTACCCTTACCGGGGAGCTGTTTTTT.

The sample holds many counts of this clonotype. Written as DNA, the CDR3 is TGTGCCAGCAGCCGACCCCTGACTAGAAGCAATGAGCAGTTCTTC. Its protein product is CASSRPLTRSNEQFF. The rearrangement joins TRBV7-2 to TRBJ2-1, with a weak D call TRBD2 (6 bases). The germline gives CDR1 SGHTA, CDR2 FQGNSA. The CDR3 runs to 15 residues. Trimming took off 5 bases at V and 6 bases at J, with 17 bases between the two ends.

This clonotype was detected a few times. J is TRBJ1-2 and V is TRBV4-1, with 7 positions matching TRBD1. The CDR3 sequence is 11 residues long. From germline, CDR1 is MGHRA and CDR2 YSYEKL. The junction had 3 bases not matched to a gene; V was cut back by 4 bases and J by 10 bases. This CDR3 reads CASSRGQVYTF. As DNA, the CDR3 is TGCGCCAGCAGCCGCGGACAGGTCTACACCTTC.

Ten or more counts support this clonotype. This chain uses TRBV27 with TRBJ1-5; D not certain. The CDR3 covers 15 residues. Germline V gene lookup returns CDR1 MNHEY and CDR2 SMNVEV (reference sequence). Trimming shortened V by 5 bases and J by 3 bases, and 14 bases separated the two germline ends. CDR3 DNA: TGTGCCAGCAGTACCTCAATGAGACCCAATCAGCCCCAGCATTTT. This codes for CASSTSMRPNQPQHF.

This clonotype has ten or more counts. The J gene is TRBJ1-1, the V gene TRBV27; 7 bases are shared with TRBD1. CDR3 size: 19 residues. Germline V gives CDR1 MNHEY, CDR2 SMNVEV (reference sequence). V shed 4 bases, J shed 0 bases, and the junction held 17 bases outside the gene matches. CDR3 in DNA: TGTGCCAGCAGTTACCACTCCCTGAGTAGGGGGCGGATGAACACTGAAGCTTTCTTT. Its translation is CASSYHSLSRGRMNTEAFF.

This clonotype was counted ten times or more. The V gene is TRBV5-1, the J gene TRBJ2-1; D perhaps matches TRBD2 (5 bases). V was pared by 7 bases and J by 5 bases, with 13 bases between. The CDR3 runs to 13 residues. Germline CDR1 reads SGHRS; CDR2 reads YFSETQ. The CDR3: CASSTNLNNEQFF. The CDR3 bases are TGCGCCAGCTCGACTAACCTGAACAATGAGCAGTTCTTC.